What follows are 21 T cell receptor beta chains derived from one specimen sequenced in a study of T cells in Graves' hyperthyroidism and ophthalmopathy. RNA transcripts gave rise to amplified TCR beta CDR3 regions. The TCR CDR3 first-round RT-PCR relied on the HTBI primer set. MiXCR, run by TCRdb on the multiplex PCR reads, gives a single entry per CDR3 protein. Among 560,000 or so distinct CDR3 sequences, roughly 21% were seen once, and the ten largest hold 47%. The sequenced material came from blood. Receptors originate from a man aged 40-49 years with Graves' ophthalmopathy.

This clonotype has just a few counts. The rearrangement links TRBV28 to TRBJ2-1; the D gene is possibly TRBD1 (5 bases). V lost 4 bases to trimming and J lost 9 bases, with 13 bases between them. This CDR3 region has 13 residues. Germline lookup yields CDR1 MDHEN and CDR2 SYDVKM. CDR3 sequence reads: CASSSAGWGEQFF. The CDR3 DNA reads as TGTGCCAGCAGTTCGGCAGGGTGGGGTGAGCAGTTCTTC.

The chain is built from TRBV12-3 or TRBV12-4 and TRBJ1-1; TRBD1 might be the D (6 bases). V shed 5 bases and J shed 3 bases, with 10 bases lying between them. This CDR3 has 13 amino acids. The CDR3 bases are TGTGCCAGCAGTCATACAGGGTACACTGAAGCTTTCTTT. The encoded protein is CASSHTGYTEAFF.

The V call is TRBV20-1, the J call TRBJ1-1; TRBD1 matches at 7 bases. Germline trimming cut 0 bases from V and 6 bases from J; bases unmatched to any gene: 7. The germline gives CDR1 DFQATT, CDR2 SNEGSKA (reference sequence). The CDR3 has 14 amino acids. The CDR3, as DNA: TGCAGTGCTAGAGATTTAAGGGGGCGCTCTGAAGCTTTCTTT. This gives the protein CSARDLRGRSEAFF.

CDR3: CSVLGASPSSGNTIYF. The CDR3 nucleotides are TGCAGCGTCCTTGGGGCCAGCCCGAGCTCTGGAAACACCATATATTTT. This chain joins TRBV29-1 and TRBJ1-3, with a weak D call TRBD1 (5 bases). Germline loops: CDR1 SQVTM, CDR2 ANQGSEA. This CDR3 contains 16 residues. The V gene lost 6 bases and the J gene lost 0 bases, with 18 bases spanning the gap.

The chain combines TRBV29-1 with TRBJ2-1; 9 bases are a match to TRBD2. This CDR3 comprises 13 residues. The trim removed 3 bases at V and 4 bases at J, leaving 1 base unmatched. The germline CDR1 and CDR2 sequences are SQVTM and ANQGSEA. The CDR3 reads CSVELAGYNEQFF. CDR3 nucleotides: TGCAGCGTTGAGCTAGCGGGGTACAATGAGCAGTTCTTC.

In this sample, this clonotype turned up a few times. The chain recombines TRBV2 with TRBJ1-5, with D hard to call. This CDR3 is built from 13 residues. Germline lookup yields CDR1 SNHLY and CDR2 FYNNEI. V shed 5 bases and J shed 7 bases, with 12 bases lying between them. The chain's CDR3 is CASSSSESQPQHF. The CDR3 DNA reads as TGTGCCAGCAGTTCCTCAGAGTCACAGCCCCAGCATTTT.

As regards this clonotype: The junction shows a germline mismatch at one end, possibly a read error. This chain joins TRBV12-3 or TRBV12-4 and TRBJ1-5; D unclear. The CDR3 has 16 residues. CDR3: CASSPRAGLSSQPQHF. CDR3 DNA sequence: TGTGCCAGCAGTCCGCGGGCGGGTCTCAGCAGTCAGCCCCAGCATTTT.

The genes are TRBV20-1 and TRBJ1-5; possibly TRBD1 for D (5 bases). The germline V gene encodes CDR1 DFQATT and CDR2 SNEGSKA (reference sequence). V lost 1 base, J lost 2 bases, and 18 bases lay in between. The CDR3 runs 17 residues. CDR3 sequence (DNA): TGCAGTGCTAGAGTTCAGGGAGAGGGCATTGGCAATCAGCCCCAGCATTTT. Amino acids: CSARVQGEGIGNQPQHF.

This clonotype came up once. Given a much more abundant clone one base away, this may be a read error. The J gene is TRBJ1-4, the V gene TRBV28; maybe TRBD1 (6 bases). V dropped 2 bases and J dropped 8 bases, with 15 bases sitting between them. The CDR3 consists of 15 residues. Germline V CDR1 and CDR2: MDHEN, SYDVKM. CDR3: CASSLGGRVTEKLFF. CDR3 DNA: TGTGCCAGCAGTTTAGGGGGCAGGGTGACGGAAAAACTGTTTTTT.

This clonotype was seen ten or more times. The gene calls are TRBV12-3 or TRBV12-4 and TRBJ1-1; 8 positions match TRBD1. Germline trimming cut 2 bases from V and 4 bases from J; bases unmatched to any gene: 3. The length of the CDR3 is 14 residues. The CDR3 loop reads CASSLSGTGTEAFF. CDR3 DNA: TGTGCCAGCAGTTTATCCGGGACAGGCACTGAAGCTTTCTTT.

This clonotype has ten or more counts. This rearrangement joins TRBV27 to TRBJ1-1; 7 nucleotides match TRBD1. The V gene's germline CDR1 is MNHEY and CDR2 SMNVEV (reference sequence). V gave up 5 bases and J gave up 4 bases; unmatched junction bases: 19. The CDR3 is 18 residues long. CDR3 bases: TGTGCCAGCAGTGCCTCCGGACAGGTAGCAACGCGGGGCACTGAAGCTTTCTTT. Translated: CASSASGQVATRGTEAFF.

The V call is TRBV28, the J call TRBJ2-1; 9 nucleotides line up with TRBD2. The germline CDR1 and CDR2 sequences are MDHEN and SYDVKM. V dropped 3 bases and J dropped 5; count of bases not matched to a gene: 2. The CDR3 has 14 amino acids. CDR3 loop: CASSFSGSHNEQFF. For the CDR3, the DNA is TGTGCCAGCAGTTTTAGCGGGAGCCACAATGAGCAGTTCTTC.

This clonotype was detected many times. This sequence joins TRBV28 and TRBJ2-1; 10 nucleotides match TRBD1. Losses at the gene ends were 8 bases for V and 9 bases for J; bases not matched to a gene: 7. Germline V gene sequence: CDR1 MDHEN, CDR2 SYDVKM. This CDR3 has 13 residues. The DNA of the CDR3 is TGTGCCAGCCGGACAGGGGGATATAGTGAGCAGTTCTTC. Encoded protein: CASRTGGYSEQFF.

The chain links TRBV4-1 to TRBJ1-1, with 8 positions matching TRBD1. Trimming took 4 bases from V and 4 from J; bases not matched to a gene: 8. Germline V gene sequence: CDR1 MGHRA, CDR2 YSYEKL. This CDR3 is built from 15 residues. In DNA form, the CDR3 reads TGCGCCAGCAGCCCCGGACAGGGACGGCCCACTGAAGCTTTCTTT. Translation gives CASSPGQGRPTEAFF.

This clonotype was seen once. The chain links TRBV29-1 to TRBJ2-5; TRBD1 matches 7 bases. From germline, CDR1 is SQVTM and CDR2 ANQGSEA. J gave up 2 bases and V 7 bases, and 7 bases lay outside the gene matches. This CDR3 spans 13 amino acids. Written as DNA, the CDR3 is TGCAGCGCCCAGACAGGGCTTCAAGAGACCCAGTACTTC. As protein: CSAQTGLQETQYF.

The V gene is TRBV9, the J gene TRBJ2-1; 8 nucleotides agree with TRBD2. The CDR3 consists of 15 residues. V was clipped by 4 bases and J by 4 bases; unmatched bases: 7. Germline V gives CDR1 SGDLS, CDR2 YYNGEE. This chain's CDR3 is CASSPTSETYNEQFF. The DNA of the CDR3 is TGTGCCAGCAGCCCGACTAGCGAGACTTACAATGAGCAGTTCTTC.

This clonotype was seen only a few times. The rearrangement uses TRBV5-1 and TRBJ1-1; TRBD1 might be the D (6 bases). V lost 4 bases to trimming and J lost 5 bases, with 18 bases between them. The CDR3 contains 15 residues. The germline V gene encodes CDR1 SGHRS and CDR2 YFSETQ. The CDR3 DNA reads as TGCGCCAGCAGCCAAAGTGGGGCAGGGGTGACTGAAGCTTTCTTT. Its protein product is CASSQSGAGVTEAFF.

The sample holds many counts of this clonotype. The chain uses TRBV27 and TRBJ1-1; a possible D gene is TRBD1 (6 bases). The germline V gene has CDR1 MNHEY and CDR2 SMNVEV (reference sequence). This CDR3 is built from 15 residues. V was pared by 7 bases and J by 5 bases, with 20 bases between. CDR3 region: CASTTAGAGKTEAFF. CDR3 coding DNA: TGTGCCAGCACCACCGCGGGGGCAGGAAAGACTGAAGCTTTCTTT.

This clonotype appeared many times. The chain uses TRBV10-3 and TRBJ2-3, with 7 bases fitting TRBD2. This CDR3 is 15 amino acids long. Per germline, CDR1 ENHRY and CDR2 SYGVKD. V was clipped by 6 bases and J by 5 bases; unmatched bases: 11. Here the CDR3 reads CAISQGGSRIDTQYF. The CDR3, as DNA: TGTGCCATCAGCCAGGGCGGGAGCCGGATAGATACGCAGTATTTT.

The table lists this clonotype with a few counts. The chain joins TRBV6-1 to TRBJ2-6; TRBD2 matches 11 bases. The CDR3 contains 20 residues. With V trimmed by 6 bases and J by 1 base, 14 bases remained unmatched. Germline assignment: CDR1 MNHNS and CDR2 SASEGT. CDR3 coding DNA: TGTGCCAGCAGCCCGGCGGGGCTAGCGGGAGGCATTTCTGGGGCCAACGTCCTGACTTTC. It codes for CASSPAGLAGGISGANVLTF.

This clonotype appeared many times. CDR3 residues: CASSQLKGGGGTNYGYTF. The CDR3 nucleotides read TGTGCCAGCAGCCAGCTTAAGGGCGGGGGCGGAACTAACTATGGCTACACCTTC. This sequence joins TRBV3-1 and TRBJ1-2, with D possibly being TRBD1 (6 bases). Per germline, CDR1 LGHDT and CDR2 YNNKEL (reference sequence). The V and J ends lost 3 bases and 0 bases respectively, with 20 bases between them. The CDR3 runs to 18 residues. The complete variable domain, with remaining parts taken from reference TRBV3-1 and TRBJ1-2, reads DTAVSQTPKYLVTQMGNDKSIKCEQNLGHDTMYWYKQDSKKFLKIMFSYNNKELIINETVPNRFSPKSPDKAHLNLHINSLELGDSAVYFCASSQLKGGGGTNYGYTFGSGTRLTVV.